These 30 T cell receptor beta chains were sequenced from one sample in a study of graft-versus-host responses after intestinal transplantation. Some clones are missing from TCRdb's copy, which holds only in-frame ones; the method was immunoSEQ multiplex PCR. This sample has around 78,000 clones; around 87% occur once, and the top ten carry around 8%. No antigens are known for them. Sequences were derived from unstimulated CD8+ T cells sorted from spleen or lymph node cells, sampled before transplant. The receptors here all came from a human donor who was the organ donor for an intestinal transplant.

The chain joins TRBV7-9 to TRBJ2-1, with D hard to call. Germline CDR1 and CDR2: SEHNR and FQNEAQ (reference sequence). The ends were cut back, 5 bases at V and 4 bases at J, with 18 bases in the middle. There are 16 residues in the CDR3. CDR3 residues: CASSGIGQSPYNEQFF. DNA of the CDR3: TGTGCCAGCAGCGGGATAGGGCAGTCTCCTTACAATGAGCAGTTCTTC.

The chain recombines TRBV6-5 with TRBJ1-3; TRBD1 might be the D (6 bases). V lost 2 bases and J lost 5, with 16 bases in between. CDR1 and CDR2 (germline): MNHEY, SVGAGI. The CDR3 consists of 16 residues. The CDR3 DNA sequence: TGTGCCAGCAGTTACCTAATAAGACAGGACCGAAACACCATATATTTT. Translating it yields CASSYLIRQDRNTIYF.

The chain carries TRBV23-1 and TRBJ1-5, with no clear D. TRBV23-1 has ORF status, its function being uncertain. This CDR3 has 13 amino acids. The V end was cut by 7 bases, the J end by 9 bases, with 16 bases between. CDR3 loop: CASIRITPGPQHF. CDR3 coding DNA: TGCGCCAGCATACGGATAACCCCGGGGCCCCAGCATTTT.

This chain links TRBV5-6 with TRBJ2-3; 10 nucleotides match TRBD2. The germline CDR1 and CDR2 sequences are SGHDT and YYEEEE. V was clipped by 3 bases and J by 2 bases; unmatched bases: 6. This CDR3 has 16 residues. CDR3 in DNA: TGTGCCAGCAGCTCAGGACTAGCGGCCTACACAGATACGCAGTATTTT. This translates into CASSSGLAAYTDTQYF.

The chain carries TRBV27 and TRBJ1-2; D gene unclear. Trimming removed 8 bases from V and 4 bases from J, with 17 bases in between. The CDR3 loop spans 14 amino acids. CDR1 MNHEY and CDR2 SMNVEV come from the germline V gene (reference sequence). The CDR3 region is CASAAGTTPYGYTF. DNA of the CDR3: TGTGCCAGCGCGGCAGGAACGACCCCCTATGGCTACACCTTC.

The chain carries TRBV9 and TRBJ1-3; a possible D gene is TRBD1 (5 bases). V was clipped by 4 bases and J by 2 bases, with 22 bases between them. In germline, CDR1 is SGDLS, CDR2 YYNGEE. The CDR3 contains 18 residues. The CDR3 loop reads CASSPRMGEGDPGNTIYF. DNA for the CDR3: TGTGCCAGCAGCCCCCGTATGGGGGAAGGGGATCCTGGAAACACCATATATTTT.

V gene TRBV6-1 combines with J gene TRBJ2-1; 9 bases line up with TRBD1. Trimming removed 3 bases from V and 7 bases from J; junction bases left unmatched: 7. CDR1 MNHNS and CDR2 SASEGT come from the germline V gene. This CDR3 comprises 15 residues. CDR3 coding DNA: TGTGCCAGCAGTGACGGGACAGGGTACGGGAATGAGCAGTTCTTC. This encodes CASSDGTGYGNEQFF.

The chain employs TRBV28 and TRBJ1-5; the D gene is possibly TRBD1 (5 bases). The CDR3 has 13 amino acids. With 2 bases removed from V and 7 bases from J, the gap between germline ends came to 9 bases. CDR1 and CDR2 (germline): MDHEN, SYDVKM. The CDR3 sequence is CASSLPGQQPQHF. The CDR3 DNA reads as TGTGCCAGCAGTTTACCAGGGCAGCAGCCCCAGCATTTT.

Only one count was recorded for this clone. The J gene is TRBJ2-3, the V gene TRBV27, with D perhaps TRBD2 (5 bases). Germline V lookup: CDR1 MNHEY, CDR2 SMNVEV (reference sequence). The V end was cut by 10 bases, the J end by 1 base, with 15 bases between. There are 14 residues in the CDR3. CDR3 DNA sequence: TGTGCCATCCATAGCGAGTTTGGCACAGATACGCAGTATTTT. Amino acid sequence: CAIHSEFGTDTQYF.

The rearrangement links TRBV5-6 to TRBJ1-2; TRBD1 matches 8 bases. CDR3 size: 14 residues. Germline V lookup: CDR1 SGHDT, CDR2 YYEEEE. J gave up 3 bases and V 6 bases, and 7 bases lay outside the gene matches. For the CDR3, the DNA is TGTGCCAGCAAGCCCCCAGGGGGCCACTATGGCTACACCTTC. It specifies CASKPPGGHYGYTF. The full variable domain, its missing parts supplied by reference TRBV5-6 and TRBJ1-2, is DAGVTQSPTHLIKTRGQQVTLRCSPKSGHDTVSWYQQALGQGPQFIFQYYEEEERQRGNFPDRFSGHQFPNYSSELNVNALLLGDSALYLCASKPPGGHYGYTFGSGTRLTVV.

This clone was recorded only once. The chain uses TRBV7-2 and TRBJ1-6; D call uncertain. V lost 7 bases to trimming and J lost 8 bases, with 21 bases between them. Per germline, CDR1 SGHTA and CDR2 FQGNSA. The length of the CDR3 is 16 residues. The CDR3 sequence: CASNPEGGAPHSPLHF. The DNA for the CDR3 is TGTGCCAGCAACCCGGAGGGCGGCGCGCCACATTCACCCCTCCACTTT.

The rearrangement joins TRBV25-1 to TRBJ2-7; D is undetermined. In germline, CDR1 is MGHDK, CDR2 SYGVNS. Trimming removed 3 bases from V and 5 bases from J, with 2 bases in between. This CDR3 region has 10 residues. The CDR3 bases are TGTGCCAGCAGTGACGACGAGCAGTACTTC. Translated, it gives CASSDDEQYF.

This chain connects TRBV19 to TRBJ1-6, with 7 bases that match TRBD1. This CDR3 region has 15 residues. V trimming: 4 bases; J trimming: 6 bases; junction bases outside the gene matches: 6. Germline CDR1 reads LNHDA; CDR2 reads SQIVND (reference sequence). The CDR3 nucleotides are TGTGCCAGTAGTACCTGGGGACAGAGTAATTCACCCCTCCACTTT. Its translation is CASSTWGQSNSPLHF.

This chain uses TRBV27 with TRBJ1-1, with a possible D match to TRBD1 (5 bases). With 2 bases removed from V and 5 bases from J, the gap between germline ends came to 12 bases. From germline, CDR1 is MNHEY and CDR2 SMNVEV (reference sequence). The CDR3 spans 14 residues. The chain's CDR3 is CASSLDRRGTEAFF. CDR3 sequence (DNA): TGTGCCAGCAGTTTAGACAGAAGGGGAACTGAAGCTTTCTTT.

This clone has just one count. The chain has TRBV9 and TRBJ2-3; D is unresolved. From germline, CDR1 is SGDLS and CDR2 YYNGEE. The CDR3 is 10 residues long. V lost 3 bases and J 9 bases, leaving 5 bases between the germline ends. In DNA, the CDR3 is TGTGCCAGCAGCGGGTCGACGCAGTATTTT. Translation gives CASSGSTQYF.

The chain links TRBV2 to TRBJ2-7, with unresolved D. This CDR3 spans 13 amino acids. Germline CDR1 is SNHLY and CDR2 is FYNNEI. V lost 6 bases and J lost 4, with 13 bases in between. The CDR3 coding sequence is TGTGCCAGCAGCCGGACGTCCCGTTACGAGCAGTACTTC. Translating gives CASSRTSRYEQYF.

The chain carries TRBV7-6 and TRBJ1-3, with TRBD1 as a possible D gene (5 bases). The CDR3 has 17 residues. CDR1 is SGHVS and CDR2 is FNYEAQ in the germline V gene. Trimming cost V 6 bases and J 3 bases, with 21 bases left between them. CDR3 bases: TGTGCCAGCAGTACCGTCCTGGGGCAGGTGGTTGGAAACACCATATATTTT. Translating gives CASSTVLGQVVGNTIYF. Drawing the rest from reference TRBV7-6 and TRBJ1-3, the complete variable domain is GAGVSQSPRYKVTKRGQDVALRCDPISGHVSLYWYRQALGQGPEFLTYFNYEAQQDKSGLPNDRFSAERPEGSISTLTIQRTEQRDSAMYRCASSTVLGQVVGNTIYFGEGSWLTVV.

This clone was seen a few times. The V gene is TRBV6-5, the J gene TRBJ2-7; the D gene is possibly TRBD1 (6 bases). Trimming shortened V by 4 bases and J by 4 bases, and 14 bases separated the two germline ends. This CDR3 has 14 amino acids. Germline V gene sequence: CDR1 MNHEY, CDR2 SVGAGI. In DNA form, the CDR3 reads TGTGCCAGCAGTTTACATCAGGGGAGATACGAGCAGTACTTC. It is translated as CASSLHQGRYEQYF.

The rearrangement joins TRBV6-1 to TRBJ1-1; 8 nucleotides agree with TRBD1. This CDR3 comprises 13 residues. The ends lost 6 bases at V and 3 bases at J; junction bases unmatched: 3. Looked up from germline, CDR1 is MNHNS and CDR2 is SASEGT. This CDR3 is CASRTTGDTEAFF. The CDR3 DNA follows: TGTGCCAGCAGGACGACAGGGGACACTGAAGCTTTCTTT.

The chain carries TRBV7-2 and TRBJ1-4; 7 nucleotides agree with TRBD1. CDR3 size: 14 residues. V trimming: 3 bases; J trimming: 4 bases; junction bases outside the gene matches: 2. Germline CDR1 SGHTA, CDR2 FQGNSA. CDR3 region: CASSLGQINEKLFF. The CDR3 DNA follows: TGTGCCAGCAGCTTGGGACAGATTAATGAAAAACTGTTTTTT.

The CDR3 DNA reads TGTGCCAGCAGTGAACCAGGGGAAACTGAAGCTTTCTTT. Translated, it gives CASSEPGETEAFF. The chain combines TRBV7-9 with TRBJ1-1, with a weak D call TRBD1 (6 bases). CDR3 length: 13 residues. Trimming pared 6 bases from V and 5 bases from J, leaving 13 bases between. Germline lookup yields CDR1 SEHNR and CDR2 FQNEAQ (reference sequence). Full variable domain (remainder filled in from reference TRBV7-9 and TRBJ1-1): DTGVSQNPRHKITKRGQNVTFRCDPISEHNRLYWYRQTLGQGPEFLTYFQNEAQLEKSRLLSDRFSAERPKGSFSTLEIQRTEQGDSAMYLCASSEPGETEAFFGQGTRLTVV.

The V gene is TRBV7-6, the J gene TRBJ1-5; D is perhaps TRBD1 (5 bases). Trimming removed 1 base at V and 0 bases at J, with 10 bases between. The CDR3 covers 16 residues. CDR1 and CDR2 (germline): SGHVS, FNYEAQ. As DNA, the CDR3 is TGTGCCAGCAGCTTAGAGGCAGGGATTAGCAATCAGCCCCAGCATTTT. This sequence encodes CASSLEAGISNQPQHF.

Here the CDR3 DNA reads TGTGCCAGCAGTTTTGGTCAGGTTGATGAGCAGTTCTTC. This gives the protein CASSFGQVDEQFF. The chain links TRBV27 to TRBJ2-1; D unclear. The CDR3 is 13 residues long. V was pared by 3 bases and J by 8 bases, with 11 bases between. Germline V CDR1 and CDR2: MNHEY, SMNVEV (reference sequence).

CDR3 sequence (DNA): TGTGCCAGCAGTTTACGGGGGTACTATGGCTACACCTTC. It is translated as CASSLRGYYGYTF. V usage is TRBV27 and J usage is TRBJ1-2; perhaps TRBD1 as D (5 bases). Germline CDR1 is MNHEY and CDR2 is SMNVEV (reference sequence). Trimming took off 2 bases at V and 3 bases at J, with 7 bases between the two ends. This CDR3 has 13 amino acids.

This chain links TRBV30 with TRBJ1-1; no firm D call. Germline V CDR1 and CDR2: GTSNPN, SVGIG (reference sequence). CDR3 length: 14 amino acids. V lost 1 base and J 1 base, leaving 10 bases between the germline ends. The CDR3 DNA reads TGTGCCTGGAGTGCGCCTTACTCGAACACTGAAGCTTTCTTT. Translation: CAWSAPYSNTEAFF.

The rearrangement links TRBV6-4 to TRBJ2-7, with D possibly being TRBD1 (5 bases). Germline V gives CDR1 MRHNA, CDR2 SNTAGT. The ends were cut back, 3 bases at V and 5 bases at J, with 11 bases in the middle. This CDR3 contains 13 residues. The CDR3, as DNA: TGTGCCAGCAGTGAGGGGCAGGGCCACGAGCAGTACTTC. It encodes CASSEGQGHEQYF.

CDR3 sequence reads: CASADDGSYEQYF. The CDR3 DNA is TGTGCCAGCGCAGACGACGGGAGTTACGAGCAGTACTTC. This rearrangement joins TRBV27 to TRBJ2-7, with D maybe TRBD2 (6 bases). Trimming took off 8 bases at V and 4 bases at J, with 15 bases between the two ends. This CDR3 region has 13 residues. CDR1 is MNHEY, CDR2 SMNVEV, per germline (reference sequence).

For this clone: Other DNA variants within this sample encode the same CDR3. Written as DNA, the CDR3 is TGTGCCAGCAGTTTGCCCGGGTCAATATACACCGGGGAGCTGTTTTTT. Its protein is CASSLPGSIYTGELFF. The chain employs TRBV28 and TRBJ2-2, with D unclear. Germline CDR1 MDHEN, CDR2 SYDVKM. CDR3 length equals 16 residues. V lost 3 bases and J lost 3, with 14 bases in between.

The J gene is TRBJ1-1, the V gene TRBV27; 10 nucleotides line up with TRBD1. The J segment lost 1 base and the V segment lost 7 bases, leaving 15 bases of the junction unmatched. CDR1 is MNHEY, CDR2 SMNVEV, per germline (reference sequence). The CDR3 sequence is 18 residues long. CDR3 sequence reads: CASKTLSGTGVWNTEAFF. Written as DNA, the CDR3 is TGTGCCAGCAAGACGCTCTCCGGGACAGGGGTATGGAACACTGAAGCTTTCTTT.

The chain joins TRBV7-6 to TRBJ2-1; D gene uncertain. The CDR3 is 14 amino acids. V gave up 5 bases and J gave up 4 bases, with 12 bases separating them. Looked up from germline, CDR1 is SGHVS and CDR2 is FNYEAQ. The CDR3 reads CASSPIGGYNEQFF. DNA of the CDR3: TGTGCCAGCAGCCCCATCGGCGGTTACAATGAGCAGTTCTTC.